These 9 T cell receptor beta chains were all obtained from the same sample, sequenced in a study of shared clonotypes between healthy human individuals. Naive CD8 cells were CD45RO-negative, positively selected for CCR7, excluding terminally differentiated effector memory CD45RA+ cells. Repertoires were generated with immunoSEQ multiplex PCR, while TCRdb's copy carries only in-frame clones and drops some. The table lists roughly 2.1 million clones, 85% to 95% of them singletons. Sequencing was done on a sample of naive CD8+ T cells from PBMCs. The receptor source for this set is a man between 18 and 35 years old in good health. Some clones in this sample may be carry-over from other donors' samples.

The chain recombines TRBV30 with TRBJ1-3; D unresolved. V was cut by 2 bases and J by 0 bases, with 14 bases left in between. The CDR3 is 16 residues long. Germline assignment: CDR1 GTSNPN and CDR2 SVGIG (reference sequence). CDR3 sequence reads: CAWSSLSEYSGNTIYF. For the CDR3, the DNA is TGTGCCTGGAGTTCCCTTTCAGAGTACTCTGGAAACACCATATATTTT.

Of note for this clone: Additional DNA sequences in this sample encode the identical CDR3. This chain connects TRBV9 to TRBJ2-7; TRBD2 is a possible D gene (6 bases). CDR1 is SGDLS, CDR2 YYNGEE, per germline. CDR3 size: 12 residues. V gave up 0 bases and J gave up 7 bases, with 8 bases separating them. The CDR3 bases are TGTGCCAGCAGCGTAGTCGGGGGTGAGCAGTACTTC. Residues: CASSVVGGEQYF.

The chain recombines TRBV5-1 with TRBJ2-2; a weak D match, TRBD1 (6 bases). Germline V gives CDR1 SGHRS, CDR2 YFSETQ. V lost 8 bases and J lost 5, with 10 bases in between. This CDR3 is 12 amino acids long. In DNA, the CDR3 is TGCGCCAGTACAGGACAGACCGGGGAGCTGTTTTTT. It encodes CASTGQTGELFF.

V is TRBV13 and J is TRBJ1-5; no reliable D call. The V gene lost 3 bases and the J gene lost 5 bases, with 11 bases spanning the gap. CDR3 length: 14 residues. In germline, CDR1 is PRHDT, CDR2 FYEKMQ (reference sequence). The CDR3 bases are TGTGCCAGCAGCTTCGGGATTTCCGATCAGCCCCAGCATTTT. Protein sequence: CASSFGISDQPQHF.

V is TRBV29-1 and J is TRBJ2-2; TRBD2 matches at 7 bases. The CDR3 has 15 amino acids. Losses at the gene ends were 7 bases for V and 0 bases for J; bases not matched to a gene: 8. Germline CDR1 and CDR2: SQVTM and ANQGSEA. CDR3 nucleotides: TGCAGCGCGACCCTAGCGGACCCGAACACCGGGGAGCTGTTTTTT. Encoded protein: CSATLADPNTGELFF.

The chain links TRBV6-5 to TRBJ2-1; D is undetermined. Germline V gene lookup returns CDR1 MNHEY and CDR2 SVGAGI. Trimming removed 6 bases at V and 5 bases at J, with 14 bases between. The CDR3 is 14 residues long. The CDR3, as DNA: TGTGCCAGCAGCATAGACAACCCTCACAATGAGCAGTTCTTC. It codes for CASSIDNPHNEQFF.

J is TRBJ1-5 and V is TRBV29-1, with D unresolved. The germline gives CDR1 SQVTM, CDR2 ANQGSEA. This CDR3 has 12 amino acids. Trimming stripped 6 bases from V and 4 bases from J, with 10 bases between. The CDR3 here is CSVPVRNQPQHF. CDR3 bases: TGCAGCGTCCCAGTACGGAATCAGCCCCAGCATTTT.

Comments on this clone: Other nucleotide sequences from this sample produce the same CDR3. V usage is TRBV6-5 and J usage is TRBJ2-1; D is unclear. V lost 0 bases to trimming and J lost 7 bases, with 7 bases between them. This CDR3 is 13 amino acids long. Germline CDR1 MNHEY, CDR2 SVGAGI. The CDR3 DNA sequence: TGTGCCAGCAGTTACTCGTTAGGGAATGAGCAGTTCTTC. Amino acids: CASSYSLGNEQFF.

The chain links TRBV25-1 to TRBJ2-7, with 10 nucleotides matching TRBD2. V shed 6 bases and J 2 bases; nucleotides not matched to a gene: 4. CDR3 length: 14 residues. Germline CDR1 reads MGHDK; CDR2 reads SYGVNS. CDR3 region: CASSAGTSAYEQYF. CDR3 bases: TGTGCCAGCAGCGCCGGGACTAGCGCCTACGAGCAGTACTTC.